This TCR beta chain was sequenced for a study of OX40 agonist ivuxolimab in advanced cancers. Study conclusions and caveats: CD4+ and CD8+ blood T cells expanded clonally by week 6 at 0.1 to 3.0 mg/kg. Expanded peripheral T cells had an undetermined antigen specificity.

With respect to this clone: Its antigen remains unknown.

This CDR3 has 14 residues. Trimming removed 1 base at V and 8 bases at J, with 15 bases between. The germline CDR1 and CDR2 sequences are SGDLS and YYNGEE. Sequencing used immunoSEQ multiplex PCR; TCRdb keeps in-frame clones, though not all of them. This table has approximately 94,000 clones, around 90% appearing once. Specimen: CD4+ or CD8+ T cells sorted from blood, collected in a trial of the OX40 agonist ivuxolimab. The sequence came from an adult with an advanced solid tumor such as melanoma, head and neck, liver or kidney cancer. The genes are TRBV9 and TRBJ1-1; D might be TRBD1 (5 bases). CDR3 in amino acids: CASSVFWRGPEAFF. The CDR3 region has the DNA TGTGCCAGCAGCGTATTTTGGAGGGGACCCGAAGCTTTCTTT.